One and the same sample provided the 7 T cell receptor beta chains below, sequenced in a study of T cells in tuberculosis. Measured with immunoSEQ multiplex PCR; TCRdb has only the in-frame clones, and not every one. Of 30,000 to 35,000 clones in the sample, 80% to 95% were seen once. The sample was PBMCs. These receptors all stem from a donor aged 10 to 29 with latent tuberculosis or without tuberculosis infection. Some clones in this sample may be carry-over from other donors' samples.

V and J are TRBV18 and TRBJ1-5, with TRBD1 matching 7 bases. V lost 6 bases to trimming and J lost 9 bases; unmatched junction nucleotides: 20. CDR3 length: 17 residues. The germline CDR1 and CDR2 sequences are KGHSH and LQKENI. The CDR3 DNA reads as TGTGCCAGCTCCACCGTACCTACCCAACAGGGGAATAGGCCCCAGCATTTT. It encodes CASSTVPTQQGNRPQHF.

The chain combines TRBV21-1 with TRBJ2-5; the table assigns TRBD1, which was not confirmed against the DNA. TRBV21-1 is described as a pseudogene. CDR3 size: 17 residues. CDR3 in DNA: TGTGCCAGCAACCCACCTGGCAGGGGATTTCTCCAAGAGACCCAGTACTTC. Residues: CASNPPGRGFLQETQYF.

The count of this clone is one. The chain carries TRBV5-1 and TRBJ1-6; the D is unclear. The germline V gene encodes CDR1 SGHRS and CDR2 YFSETQ. Trimming took 0 bases from V and 10 from J, leaving 11 bases between them. The CDR3 runs 14 residues. CDR3 sequence reads: CASSLESRRSPLHF. The CDR3 coding sequence is TGCGCCAGCAGCTTGGAATCCAGGAGGTCACCCCTCCACTTT.

The chain employs TRBV2 and TRBJ1-1, with a weak D call TRBD1 (6 bases). The length of the CDR3 is 20 residues. Germline loops: CDR1 SNHLY, CDR2 FYNNEI. V was trimmed by 8 bases and J by 1 base, leaving 32 bases between them. The CDR3 DNA reads as TGTGCCAGCCCCAGGGGTGAGGGGGTGAACCTGCCGATCTCGAACACTGAAGCTTTCTTT. Translated, it gives CASPRGEGVNLPISNTEAFF.

This clone was seen only a few times. This CDR3 is CASTEAPRVYEQYF. The CDR3 DNA reads as TGTGCCAGCACTGAGGCCCCGCGGGTGTACGAGCAGTACTTC. This chain links TRBV2 with TRBJ2-7; possibly TRBD2 for D (5 bases). The length of the CDR3 is 14 residues. CDR1 is SNHLY, CDR2 FYNNEI, per germline. V was clipped by 7 bases and J by 4 bases, with 17 bases between them.

The chain is built from TRBV10-3 and TRBJ2-1; 11 bases fit TRBD2. The CDR3 length is 18 residues. CDR1 and CDR2 (germline): ENHRY, SYGVKD. Losses at the gene ends were 0 bases for V and 5 bases for J; bases not matched to a gene: 9. The CDR3 DNA sequence: TGTGCCATCAGTGAGTCGTGGGGGTCGGGACTAGCGGACAATGAGCAGTTCTTC. Protein product: CAISESWGSGLADNEQFF.

In this sample, this clone turned up once. The rearrangement uses TRBV6-5 and TRBJ1-4; D gene uncertain. The CDR3 has 13 residues. The V end lost 2 bases, the J end lost 4 bases, and 5 bases lay between the germline ends. Germline assignment: CDR1 MNHEY and CDR2 SVGAGI. The CDR3 region has the DNA TGTGCCAGCAGTTACCAGTATAATGAAAAACTGTTTTTT. It is translated as CASSYQYNEKLFF.